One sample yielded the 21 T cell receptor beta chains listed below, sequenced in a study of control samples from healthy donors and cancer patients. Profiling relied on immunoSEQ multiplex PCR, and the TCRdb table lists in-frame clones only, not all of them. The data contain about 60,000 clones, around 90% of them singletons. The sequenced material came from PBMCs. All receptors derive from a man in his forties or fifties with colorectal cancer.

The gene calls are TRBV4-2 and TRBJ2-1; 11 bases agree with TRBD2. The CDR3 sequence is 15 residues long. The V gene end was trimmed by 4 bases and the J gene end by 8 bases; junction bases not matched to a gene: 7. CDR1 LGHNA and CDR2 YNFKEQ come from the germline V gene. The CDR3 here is CASSRYSGGADEQFF. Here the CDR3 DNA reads TGTGCCAGCAGCCGGTATAGCGGGGGGGCGGATGAGCAGTTCTTC.

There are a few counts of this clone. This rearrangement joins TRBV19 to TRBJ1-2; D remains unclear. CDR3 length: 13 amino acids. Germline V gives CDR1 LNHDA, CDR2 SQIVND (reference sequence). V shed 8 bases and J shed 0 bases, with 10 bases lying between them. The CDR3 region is CASGQPPNYGYTF. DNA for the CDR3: TGTGCCAGTGGCCAACCGCCTAACTATGGCTACACCTTC. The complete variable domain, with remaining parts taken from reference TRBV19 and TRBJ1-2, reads DGGITQSPKYLFRKEGQNVTLSCEQNLNHDAMYWYRQDPGQGLRLIYYSQIVNDFQKGDIAEGYSVSREKKESFPLTVTSAQKNPTAFYLCASGQPPNYGYTFGSGTRLTVV.

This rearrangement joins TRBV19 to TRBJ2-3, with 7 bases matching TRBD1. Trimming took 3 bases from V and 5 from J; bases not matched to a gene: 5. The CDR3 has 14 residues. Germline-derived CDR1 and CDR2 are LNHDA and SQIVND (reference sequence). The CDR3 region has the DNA TGTGCCAGTAGTATTCAGGGGGTGGGAGATACGCAGTATTTT. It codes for CASSIQGVGDTQYF.

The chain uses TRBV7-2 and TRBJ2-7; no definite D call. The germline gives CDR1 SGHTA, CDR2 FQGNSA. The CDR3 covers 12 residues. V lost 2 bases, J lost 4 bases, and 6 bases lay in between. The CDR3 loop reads CASSLTQYEQYF. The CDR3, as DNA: TGTGCCAGCAGCTTAACTCAGTACGAGCAGTACTTC.

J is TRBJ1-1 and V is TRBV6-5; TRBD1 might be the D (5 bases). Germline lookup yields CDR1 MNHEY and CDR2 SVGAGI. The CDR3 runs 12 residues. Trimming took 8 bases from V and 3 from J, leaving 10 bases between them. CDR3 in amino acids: CASGVGDTEAFF. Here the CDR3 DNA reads TGTGCCAGCGGAGTGGGGGACACTGAAGCTTTCTTT.

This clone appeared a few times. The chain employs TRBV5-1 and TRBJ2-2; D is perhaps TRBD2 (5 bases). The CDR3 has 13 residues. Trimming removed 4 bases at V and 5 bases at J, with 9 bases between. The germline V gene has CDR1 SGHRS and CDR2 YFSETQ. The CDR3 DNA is TGCGCCAGCAGCCCCGGGGTAACCGGGGAGCTGTTTTTT. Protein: CASSPGVTGELFF.

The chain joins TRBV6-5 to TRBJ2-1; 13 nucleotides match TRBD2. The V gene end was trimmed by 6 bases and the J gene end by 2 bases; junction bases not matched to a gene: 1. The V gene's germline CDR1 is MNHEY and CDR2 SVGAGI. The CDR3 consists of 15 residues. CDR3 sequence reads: CASSGTSGAYNEQFF. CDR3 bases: TGTGCCAGCAGCGGGACTAGCGGGGCCTACAATGAGCAGTTCTTC.

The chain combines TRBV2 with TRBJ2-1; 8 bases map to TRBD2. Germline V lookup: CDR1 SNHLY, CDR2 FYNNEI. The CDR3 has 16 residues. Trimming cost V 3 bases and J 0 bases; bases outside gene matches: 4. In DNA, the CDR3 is TGTGCCAGCAGTGAGGGCGGGGGGCCCTCCTACAATGAGCAGTTCTTC. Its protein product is CASSEGGGPSYNEQFF. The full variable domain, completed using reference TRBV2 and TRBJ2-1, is EPEVTQTPSHQVTQMGQEVILRCVPISNHLYFYWYRQILGQKVEFLVSFYNNEISEKSEIFDDQFSVERPDGSNFTLKIRSTKLEDSAMYFCASSEGGGPSYNEQFFGPGTRLTVL.

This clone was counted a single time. The CDR3 loop is CASSLQVTTEAFF. The DNA for the CDR3 is TGTGCCAGCAGTTTACAGGTGACCACTGAAGCTTTCTTT. The chain has TRBV12-3 or TRBV12-4 and TRBJ1-1; no firm D call. Trimming pared 2 bases from V and 4 bases from J, leaving 8 bases between. This CDR3 comprises 13 residues.

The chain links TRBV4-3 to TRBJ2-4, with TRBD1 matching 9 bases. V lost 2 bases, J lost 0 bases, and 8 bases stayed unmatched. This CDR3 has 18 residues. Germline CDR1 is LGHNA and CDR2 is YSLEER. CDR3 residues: CASSQSTGGSRAKNIQYF. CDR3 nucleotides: TGCGCCAGCAGCCAATCGACAGGGGGTTCCAGAGCCAAAAACATTCAGTACTTC.

The CDR3 reads CASSLSPSGIRSGTDTQYF. CDR3 sequence (DNA): TGTGCCAGCAGCTTGAGCCCTAGCGGTATACGTTCTGGCACAGATACGCAGTATTTT. The genes are TRBV5-8 and TRBJ2-3; 7 nucleotides agree with TRBD2. Germline CDR1 is SGHTS and CDR2 is YDEGEE. The CDR3 loop spans 19 amino acids. The trim removed 1 base at V and 1 base at J, leaving 15 bases unmatched.

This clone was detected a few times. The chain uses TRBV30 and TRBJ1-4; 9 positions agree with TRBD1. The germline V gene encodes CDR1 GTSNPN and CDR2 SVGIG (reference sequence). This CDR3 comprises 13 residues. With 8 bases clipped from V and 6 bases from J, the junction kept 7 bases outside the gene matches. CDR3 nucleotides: TGTGCCCTTCTCCGACAGGGGGATGAAAAACTGTTTTTT. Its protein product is CALLRQGDEKLFF.

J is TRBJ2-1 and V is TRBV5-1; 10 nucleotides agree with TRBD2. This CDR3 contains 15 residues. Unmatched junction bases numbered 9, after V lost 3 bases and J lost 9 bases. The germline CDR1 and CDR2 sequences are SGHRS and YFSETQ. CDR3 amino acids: CASSSGDSGGTEQFF. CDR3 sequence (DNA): TGCGCCAGCAGCTCCGGTGATAGCGGGGGGACTGAGCAGTTCTTC.

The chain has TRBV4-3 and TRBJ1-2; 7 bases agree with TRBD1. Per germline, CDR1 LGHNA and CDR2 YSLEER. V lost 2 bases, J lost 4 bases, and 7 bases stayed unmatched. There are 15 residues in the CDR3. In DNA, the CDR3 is TGCGCCAGCAGCCAATCGTACGGGACAGCCTATGGCTACACCTTC. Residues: CASSQSYGTAYGYTF.

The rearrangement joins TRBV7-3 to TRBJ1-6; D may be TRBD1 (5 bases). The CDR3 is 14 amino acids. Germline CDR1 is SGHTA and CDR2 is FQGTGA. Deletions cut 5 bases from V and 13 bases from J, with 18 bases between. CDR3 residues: CASSPMGGAQPLHF. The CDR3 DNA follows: TGTGCCAGCAGCCCTATGGGTGGGGCGCAGCCCCTCCACTTT.

The CDR3, as DNA: TGTGCCAGCAGTTACTCGCGCGGGGGGAGAGACGGCTACACCTTC. Translating gives CASSYSRGGRDGYTF. This sequence joins TRBV6-5 and TRBJ1-2, with a possible D match to TRBD1 (5 bases). V was pared by 0 bases and J by 8 bases, with 16 bases between. The germline V gene encodes CDR1 MNHEY and CDR2 SVGAGI. The CDR3 is made up of 15 amino acids.

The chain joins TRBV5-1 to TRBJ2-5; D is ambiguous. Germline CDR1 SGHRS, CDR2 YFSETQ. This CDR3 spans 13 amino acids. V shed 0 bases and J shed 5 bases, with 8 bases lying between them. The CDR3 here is CASSLGGSETQYF. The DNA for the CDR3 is TGCGCCAGCAGCTTGGGGGGAAGTGAGACCCAGTACTTC.

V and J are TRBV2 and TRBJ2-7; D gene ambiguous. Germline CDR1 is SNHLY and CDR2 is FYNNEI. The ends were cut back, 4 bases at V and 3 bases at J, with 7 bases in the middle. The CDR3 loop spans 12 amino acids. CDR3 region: CASSVQSYEQYF. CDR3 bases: TGTGCCAGCAGTGTCCAGAGCTACGAGCAGTACTTC.

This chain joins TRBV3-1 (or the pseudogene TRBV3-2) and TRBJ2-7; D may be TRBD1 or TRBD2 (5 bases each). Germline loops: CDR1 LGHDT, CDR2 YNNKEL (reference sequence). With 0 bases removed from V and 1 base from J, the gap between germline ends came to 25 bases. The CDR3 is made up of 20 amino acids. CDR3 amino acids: CASSQDYTRGRESNSYEQYF. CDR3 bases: TGTGCCAGCAGCCAAGATTATACTAGGGGCAGGGAGAGTAATTCCTACGAGCAGTACTTC.

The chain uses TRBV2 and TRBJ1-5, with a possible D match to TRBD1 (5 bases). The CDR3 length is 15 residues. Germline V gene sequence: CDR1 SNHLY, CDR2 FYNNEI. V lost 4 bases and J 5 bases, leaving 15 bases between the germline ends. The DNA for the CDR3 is TGTGCCAGCAGTGTGGGAGGGACCCTCGATCAGCCCCAGCATTTT. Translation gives CASSVGGTLDQPQHF.

DNA of the CDR3: TGCGCCAGCAGCTCTGGTATTACTGAAGCTTTCTTT. Its translation is CASSSGITEAFF. The V and J genes are TRBV5-1 and TRBJ1-1; no firm D call. There are 12 residues in the CDR3. V lost 3 bases to trimming and J lost 5 bases, with 8 bases between them. The germline V gene encodes CDR1 SGHRS and CDR2 YFSETQ. Drawing the rest from reference TRBV5-1 and TRBJ1-1, the complete variable domain is KAGVTQTPRYLIKTRGQQVTLSCSPISGHRSVSWYQQTPGQGLQFLFEYFSETQRNKGNFPGRFSGRQFSNSRSEMNVSTLELGDSALYLCASSSGITEAFFGQGTRLTVV.